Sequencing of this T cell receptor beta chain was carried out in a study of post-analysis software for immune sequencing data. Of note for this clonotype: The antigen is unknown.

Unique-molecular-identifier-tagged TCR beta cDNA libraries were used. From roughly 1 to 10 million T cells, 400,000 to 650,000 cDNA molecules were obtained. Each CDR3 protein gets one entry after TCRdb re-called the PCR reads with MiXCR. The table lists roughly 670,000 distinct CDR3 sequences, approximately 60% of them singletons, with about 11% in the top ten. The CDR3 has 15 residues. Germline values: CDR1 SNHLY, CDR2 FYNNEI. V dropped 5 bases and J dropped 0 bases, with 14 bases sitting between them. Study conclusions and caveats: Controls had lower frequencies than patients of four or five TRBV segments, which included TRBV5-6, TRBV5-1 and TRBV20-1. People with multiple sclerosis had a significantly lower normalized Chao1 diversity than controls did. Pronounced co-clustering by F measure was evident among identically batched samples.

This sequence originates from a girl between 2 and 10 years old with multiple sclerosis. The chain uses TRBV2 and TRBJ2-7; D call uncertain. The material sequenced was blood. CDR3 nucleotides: TGTGCCAGCAGTCACGGCAGGCCGAGCTCCTACGAGCAGTACTTC. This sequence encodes CASSHGRPSSYEQYF.